These 19 T cell receptor beta chains were all obtained from the same sample, sequenced in a study of molecular identifiers for immune sequencing clone quantification. Via MiXCR, TCRdb re-called the PCR reads, giving one row per CDR3 protein. Among about half a million distinct CDR3 sequences listed, around 23% were seen once. Sequenced material: naive CD8+ T cells from blood, with Jurkat cell RNA spiked in. This sample's subset: FACS-sorted CD8+CD4-CCR7+CD45RA+ naive T cells. These receptors all come from a human donor in good health. Some libraries in this study had Jurkat cell RNA spiked in.

The chain employs TRBV12-3 or TRBV12-4 and TRBJ2-3; the match to TRBD1 covers 8 bases. The CDR3 totals 13 residues. Trimming removed 6 bases from V and 3 bases from J; junction bases left unmatched: 2. The CDR3 sequence is CASSRQGTDTQYF. CDR3 DNA: TGTGCCAGCAGCAGACAGGGGACAGATACGCAGTATTTT.

Concerning this clonotype itself: One base away lies a much larger clone, so this may be a sequencing read error. CDR3 coding DNA: TGTGCCAGCAGCGCCGGACAGGGGGCGGCCCAAGAGACCCAGTACTTC. This sequence encodes CASSAGQGAAQETQYF. V and J are TRBV7-2 and TRBJ2-5; 11 nucleotides align to TRBD1. Germline trimming cut 5 bases from V and 1 base from J; bases unmatched to any gene: 6. Germline V gives CDR1 SGHTA, CDR2 FQGNSA. The CDR3 extends over 16 amino acids.

The gene calls are TRBV19 and TRBJ2-6; D is undetermined. This CDR3 has 15 residues. Per the germline V gene, CDR1 is LNHDA and CDR2 is SQIVND (reference sequence). Trimming removed 6 bases at V and 0 bases at J, with 9 bases between. The chain's CDR3 is CASSPALSGANVLTF. CDR3 DNA sequence: TGTGCCAGTAGCCCTGCCCTCTCTGGGGCCAACGTCCTGACTTTC.

This clonotype was detected a few times. The CDR3 here is CASSWGAGADTQYF. As DNA, the CDR3 is TGTGCCAGCAGTTGGGGGGCTGGGGCAGATACGCAGTATTTT. The rearrangement joins TRBV12-3 or TRBV12-4 to TRBJ2-3, with D possibly being TRBD1 or TRBD2 (6 bases each). This CDR3 region has 14 residues. Trimming took 4 bases from V and 4 from J, leaving 12 bases between them.

This clonotype has more than one count but fewer than ten. This rearrangement joins TRBV28 to TRBJ2-2; 10 bases map to TRBD2. Germline V lookup: CDR1 MDHEN, CDR2 SYDVKM. Trimming took 2 bases from V and 6 from J; bases not matched to a gene: 12. This CDR3 comprises 18 residues. CDR3: CASSLRLAGASGSGELFF. The CDR3 bases are TGTGCCAGCAGTTTACGGCTAGCGGGAGCATCAGGGTCCGGGGAGCTGTTTTTT.

On this clonotype itself: This may come from a read error, since a much larger clone is one base off. The CDR3 protein is CASSFDAVLITDTQYF. The CDR3 DNA reads as TGTGCCAGCAGCTTTGACGCAGTACTAATCACAGATACGCAGTATTTT. The J gene is TRBJ2-3, the V gene TRBV7-9; D remains ambiguous. V was shortened by 3 bases and J by 2 bases, with 15 bases between the two germline ends. Germline lookup yields CDR1 SEHNR and CDR2 FQNEAQ (reference sequence). The CDR3 contains 16 residues.

Note on this clonotype: At one of its ends the junction is not consistent with the germline gene, which may arise from a read error. V gene TRBV7-9 combines with J gene TRBJ2-2; D is perhaps TRBD2 (5 bases). The CDR3 runs 10 residues. Germline lookup yields CDR1 SEHNR and CDR2 FQNEAQ (reference sequence). CDR3 residues: CASGTGELVF. The CDR3 DNA follows: TGTGCCAGCGGAACCGGGGAGCTGGTTTTT.

The J gene is TRBJ1-1, the V gene TRBV6-2 or TRBV6-3, with no clear D. CDR3 length equals 16 residues. V was cut by 3 bases and J by 1 base, with 15 bases left in between. Per the germline V gene, CDR1 is MNHEY and CDR2 is SVGEGT. In DNA, the CDR3 is TGTGCCAGCAGTTATAATGGGAAATCGCCGAACACTGAAGCTTTCTTT. Translation: CASSYNGKSPNTEAFF.

This clonotype was counted between two and nine times. V is TRBV6-2 or TRBV6-3 and J is TRBJ2-3; D remains unclear. This CDR3 comprises 16 residues. Germline values: CDR1 MNHEY, CDR2 SVGEGT. Trimming pared 4 bases from V and 6 bases from J, leaving 20 bases between. This chain's CDR3 is CASSSPLSSLADTQYF. The CDR3 bases are TGTGCCAGCAGTTCTCCCCTGAGTTCTTTGGCGGATACGCAGTATTTT.

As concerns this clonotype: A read error may be the cause here, since a much bigger clone is one base away. This chain links TRBV29-1 with TRBJ1-1; possibly TRBD1 for D (5 bases). Germline CDR1 and CDR2: SQVTM and ANQGSEA. The CDR3 is 11 residues long. CDR3 residues: CSVRQNTEALF. Here the CDR3 DNA reads TGCAGCGTCCGACAGAACACTGAAGCTCTCTTT.

This clonotype occurred many times. The genes are TRBV6-5 and TRBJ2-1; D is unclear. V was clipped by 2 bases and J by 5 bases, with 19 bases between them. The CDR3 has 17 residues. CDR1 MNHEY and CDR2 SVGAGI come from the germline V gene. CDR3 DNA: TGTGCCAGCAGTTACATCCCAGGTCCCAAGTTAAACAATGAGCAGTTCTTC. It is translated as CASSYIPGPKLNNEQFF.

Points on this clonotype: A much larger clone sits a single nucleotide away, making a read error possible. V gene TRBV7-9 combines with J gene TRBJ2-3; 9 positions agree with TRBD1. The V segment lost 4 bases and the J segment 2 bases; nucleotides outside the gene matches: 10. The CDR3 runs to 17 residues. Germline V gives CDR1 SEHNR, CDR2 FQNEAQ (reference sequence). CDR3 amino acids: CASSSVGTGSPTDTQYF. The CDR3 nucleotides are TGTGCCAGCAGCTCCGTAGGGACAGGGAGTCCCACAGATACGCAGTATTTT.

Note on this clonotype: A single base separates this from a much larger clone, so it may be a read error. The chain links TRBV13 to TRBJ2-3; 7 bases are shared with TRBD2. The germline V gene has CDR1 PRHDT and CDR2 FYEKMQ (reference sequence). CDR3 length: 17 amino acids. The CDR3 spells CASSLVRLAAPQDPQYF. CDR3 in DNA: TGTGCCAGCAGCTTAGTGCGGCTAGCGGCCCCCCAAGATCCGCAGTATTTT.

In this sample, this clonotype turned up many times. The CDR3 DNA sequence: TGCGCCAGCAGCCAAGAGTACAGTGACTATGGCTACACCTTC. This gives the protein CASSQEYSDYGYTF. This chain links TRBV4-3 with TRBJ1-2; D is uncertain. This CDR3 spans 14 amino acids. The germline gives CDR1 LGHNA, CDR2 YSLEER. V lost 0 bases and J lost 3, with 8 bases in between.

This clonotype was picked up many times. The V and J genes are TRBV4-2 and TRBJ2-7; unclear D gene. V lost 0 bases, J lost 2 bases, and 8 bases lay in between. Germline V CDR1 and CDR2: LGHNA, YNFKEQ. The CDR3 spans 14 residues. The CDR3 here is CASSQEWPTYEQYF. As DNA, the CDR3 is TGTGCCAGCAGCCAAGAGTGGCCCACCTACGAGCAGTACTTC.

This clonotype was counted ten times or more. The rearrangement links TRBV28 to TRBJ1-4, with no clear D. Trimming cost V 6 bases and J 8 bases, with 10 bases left between them. Germline values: CDR1 MDHEN, CDR2 SYDVKM. The CDR3 has 12 residues. Written as DNA, the CDR3 is TGTGCCAGCAGCTTGCTCGGGGAAAAACTGTTTTTT. Protein: CASSLLGEKLFF.

This clonotype was observed at least ten times. CDR3 sequence (DNA): TGCAGCGTCGGGAGTGATAACACCGGGGAGCTGTTTTTT. Translating it yields CSVGSDNTGELFF. The chain is built from TRBV29-1 and TRBJ2-2, with D maybe TRBD2 (6 bases). Germline CDR1 reads SQVTM; CDR2 reads ANQGSEA. The CDR3 extends over 13 amino acids. The V end lost 6 bases, the J end lost 2 bases, and 10 bases lay between the germline ends.

In its sample, this clonotype was seen a few times. The CDR3 region has the DNA TGTGCCAGTAGTCAGCTAGTGAGGTACCAAGAGACCCAGTACTTC. Protein sequence: CASSQLVRYQETQYF. The genes are TRBV19 and TRBJ2-5; no firm D call. Trimming took off 5 bases at V and 0 bases at J, with 13 bases between the two ends. The CDR3 is made up of 15 amino acids. The germline CDR1 and CDR2 sequences are LNHDA and SQIVND (reference sequence).

This clonotype was seen many times. The chain carries TRBV4-3 and TRBJ2-7, with TRBD2 as a possible D gene (6 bases). The CDR3 loop spans 15 amino acids. Germline V lookup: CDR1 LGHNA, CDR2 YSLEER. With 1 base removed from V and 0 bases from J, the gap between germline ends came to 10 bases. The CDR3 spells CASSQGGGSSYEQYF. The CDR3 DNA sequence: TGCGCCAGCAGCCAAGGCGGAGGGAGCTCCTACGAGCAGTACTTC.